These 24 T cell receptor beta chains originate from one sample sequenced in a study of beta chain features in type 1 diabetes. Reverse transcribing all isolated RNA meant expressed TCRB transcripts were sequenced. Measured with immunoSEQ multiplex PCR; TCRdb has only the in-frame clones, and not every one. Of over 350,000 clones in the sample, over 13% are singletons; the top ten hold about 0.018%. Sequencing used naive CD4+ T cells from blood. The receptors stem from a young woman in good health.

The CDR3 is CASSFGTGWNNEQFF. In nucleotides, the CDR3 is TGCGCCAGCAGCTTCGGGACAGGGTGGAACAATGAGCAGTTCTTC. The chain recombines TRBV5-1 with TRBJ2-1; 9 nucleotides match TRBD1. The germline V gene encodes CDR1 SGHRS and CDR2 YFSETQ. This CDR3 spans 15 amino acids. V was pared by 2 bases and J by 5 bases, with 5 bases of the junction left unmatched.

This clone turned up a few times. The CDR3 sequence is CSALAGSYNEQFF. CDR3 DNA sequence: TGCAGCGCCTTAGCGGGCTCCTACAATGAGCAGTTCTTC. The chain is built from TRBV29-1 and TRBJ2-1; 7 positions match TRBD2. The CDR3 spans 13 residues. After removal of 7 bases from V and 0 bases from J, the junction contained 3 bases not matched to a gene. The germline CDR1 and CDR2 sequences are SQVTM and ANQGSEA.

The chain has TRBV6-6 and TRBJ2-7; a possible D gene is TRBD2 (6 bases). This CDR3 contains 15 residues. V was pared by 0 bases and J by 5 bases, with 14 bases between. CDR1 and CDR2 from the germline V gene are MNHNY and SVGAGI (reference sequence). The CDR3 loop is CASSYSIAGKDEQYF. CDR3 nucleotide sequence: TGTGCCAGCAGTTACTCGATCGCGGGGAAGGACGAGCAGTACTTC.

This clone was detected a few times. The chain links TRBV2 to TRBJ1-4; D unresolved. The germline V gene encodes CDR1 SNHLY and CDR2 FYNNEI. V lost 1 base to trimming and J lost 8 bases, with 11 bases between them. CDR3 length: 14 residues. As DNA, the CDR3 is TGTGCCAGCAGTGAAGAAGCCCACGGGGAAAAACTGTTTTTT. As protein: CASSEEAHGEKLFF.

The V gene is TRBV9, the J gene TRBJ2-3; D gene ambiguous. The length of the CDR3 is 14 residues. Trimming cost V 4 bases and J 1 base, with 10 bases left between them. Germline V gene sequence: CDR1 SGDLS, CDR2 YYNGEE. This CDR3 reads CASSLERGTDTQYF. Here the CDR3 DNA reads TGTGCCAGCAGCCTAGAACGGGGCACAGATACGCAGTATTTT. Supplemented by reference TRBV9 and TRBJ2-3, the full variable domain reads DSGVTQTPKHLITATGQRVTLRCSPRSGDLSVYWYQQSLDQGLQFLIQYYNGEERAKGNILERFSAQQFPDLHSELNLSSLELGDSALYFCASSLERGTDTQYFGPGTRLTVL.

This clone was seen a handful of times. This rearrangement joins TRBV7-2 to TRBJ2-1, with a weak D call TRBD2 (7 bases). This CDR3 has 16 residues. Germline CDR1 reads SGHTA; CDR2 reads FQGNSA. V dropped 2 bases and J dropped 4 bases, with 15 bases sitting between them. The CDR3 DNA reads as TGTGCCAGCAGCTTATTCCGGGGGGCCGAGTACAATGAGCAGTTCTTC. This encodes CASSLFRGAEYNEQFF.

V and J are TRBV5-4 and TRBJ1-2; 7 positions agree with TRBD1. Germline V gene data show CDR1 as SGHNT and CDR2 as YYREEE (reference sequence). CDR3 length equals 14 residues. J was trimmed by 2 bases and V by 0 bases; bases with no gene match: 1. The CDR3 protein is CASSLDRGNYGYTF. The CDR3 DNA sequence: TGTGCCAGCAGCTTGGACAGGGGCAACTATGGCTACACCTTC.

The V gene is TRBV30, the J gene TRBJ2-3; 10 bases fit TRBD2. CDR1 and CDR2 from the germline V gene are GTSNPN and SVGIG (reference sequence). The ends lost 4 bases at V and 6 bases at J; junction bases unmatched: 4. The CDR3 is 13 residues long. The CDR3: CAWTTSGRDTQYF. In nucleotides, the CDR3 is TGTGCCTGGACGACTAGCGGGCGGGATACGCAGTATTTT. The whole variable domain, remainder taken from reference TRBV30 and TRBJ2-3, is SQTIHQWPATLVQPVGSPLSLECTVEGTSNPNLYWYRQAAGRGLQLLFYSVGIGQISSEVPQNLSASRPQDRQFILSSKKLLLSDSGFYLCAWTTSGRDTQYFGPGTRLTVL.

This clone was observed a few times. The chain combines TRBV7-9 with TRBJ2-3, with D perhaps TRBD1 (6 bases). The V end was cut by 4 bases, the J end by 4 bases, with 12 bases between. Germline V gene data show CDR1 as SEHNR and CDR2 as FQNEAQ (reference sequence). The CDR3 is made up of 14 amino acids. CDR3 sequence (DNA): TGTGCCAGCAGCTCAGGGGATTGGGCAGATACGCAGTATTTT. Translated, it gives CASSSGDWADTQYF.

The V and J genes are TRBV4-1 and TRBJ1-3; D remains unclear. Trimming stripped 0 bases from V and 10 bases from J, with 16 bases between. The CDR3 contains 15 residues. Germline assignment: CDR1 MGHRA and CDR2 YSYEKL. Here the CDR3 reads CASSQDQTGGRTIYF. As DNA, the CDR3 is TGCGCCAGCAGCCAAGATCAAACGGGAGGGAGAACCATATATTTT.

This rearrangement joins TRBV28 to TRBJ2-3; no clear D gene. The CDR3 extends over 12 amino acids. CDR1 and CDR2 (germline): MDHEN, SYDVKM. Trimming shortened V by 1 base and J by 4 bases, and 3 bases separated the two germline ends. The CDR3 DNA sequence: TGTGCCAGCAGTTTATCCTCAGATACGCAGTATTTT. Translation gives CASSLSSDTQYF.

This clone was recorded a few times. This chain joins TRBV5-4 and TRBJ2-1; D is ambiguous. V shed 2 bases and J shed 1 base, with 13 bases lying between them. The V gene's germline CDR1 is SGHNT and CDR2 YYREEE (reference sequence). The CDR3 is 16 amino acids. The CDR3 sequence is CASSFFHSTSYNEQFF. DNA for the CDR3: TGTGCCAGCAGCTTCTTCCACAGCACATCCTACAATGAGCAGTTCTTC.

V usage is TRBV7-2 and J usage is TRBJ1-1; 7 bases are shared with TRBD1. CDR3 length: 15 amino acids. The trim removed 2 bases at V and 1 base at J, leaving 4 bases unmatched. CDR1 SGHTA and CDR2 FQGNSA come from the germline V gene. The CDR3 DNA follows: TGTGCCAGCAGCTTAAGGGACAGATGGAACACTGAAGCTTTCTTT. It specifies CASSLRDRWNTEAFF.

The chain links TRBV19 to TRBJ1-5; D ambiguous. V lost 6 bases and J 2 bases, leaving 11 bases between the germline ends. CDR1 and CDR2 from the germline V gene are LNHDA and SQIVND (reference sequence). The length of the CDR3 is 14 residues. CDR3 in DNA: TGTGCCAGTAGAACGCCCCCGGGCAATCAGCCCCAGCATTTT. This sequence encodes CASRTPPGNQPQHF.

This clone was observed a few times. The chain recombines TRBV30 with TRBJ2-3, with TRBD2 matching 10 bases. The germline gives CDR1 GTSNPN, CDR2 SVGIG (reference sequence). The CDR3 totals 17 residues. J was trimmed by 2 bases and V by 0 bases; bases with no gene match: 8. As DNA, the CDR3 is TGTGCCTGGAGTGTACATGGACTAGCGGTTCCCACAGATACGCAGTATTTT. It translates to CAWSVHGLAVPTDTQYF.

This clone has only a few counts. V gene TRBV6-6 combines with J gene TRBJ2-7, with 7 positions matching TRBD2. From germline, CDR1 is MNHNY and CDR2 SVGAGI (reference sequence). CDR3 size: 13 residues. The V gene end was trimmed by 7 bases and the J gene end by 0 bases; junction bases not matched to a gene: 3. The CDR3 sequence: CASMRDYSYEQYF. The CDR3 DNA follows: TGTGCCAGCATGCGGGACTACTCCTACGAGCAGTACTTC.

This clone was picked up a small number of times. The same CDR3 can be traced to other DNA sequences in this sample. CDR3 DNA sequence: TGTGCCAGCAGGCCGGGACTAGCGGGAAATGAGCAGTTCTTC. It yields the protein CASRPGLAGNEQFF. The chain recombines TRBV28 with TRBJ2-1; 13 bases are a match to TRBD2. CDR1 MDHEN and CDR2 SYDVKM come from the germline V gene. CDR3 size: 14 residues. V dropped 6 bases and J dropped 7; count of bases not matched to a gene: 3.

V usage is TRBV29-1 and J usage is TRBJ2-5, with TRBD1 matching over 9 bases. The CDR3 sequence is 14 residues long. Unmatched junction bases numbered 7, after V lost 4 bases and J lost 4 bases. Germline values: CDR1 SQVTM, CDR2 ANQGSEA. The CDR3 bases are TGCAGCGTTGCCCAACAGGGGGCCGGAGAGACCCAGTACTTC. Its protein is CSVAQQGAGETQYF.

The chain recombines TRBV27 with TRBJ2-1, with D perhaps TRBD2 (5 bases). V was clipped by 3 bases and J by 7 bases, with 10 bases between them. The CDR3 has 13 amino acids. CDR1 and CDR2 from the germline V gene are MNHEY and SMNVEV (reference sequence). The CDR3 DNA reads as TGTGCCAGCAGTTTGAGGGAACTTAATGAGCAGTTCTTC. This encodes CASSLRELNEQFF.

The chain uses TRBV19 and TRBJ2-1; the D gene is possibly TRBD2 (6 bases). The CDR3 has 17 residues. V was pared by 5 bases and J by 0 bases, with 17 bases between. In germline, CDR1 is LNHDA, CDR2 SQIVND (reference sequence). Here the CDR3 reads CASSYPRDSSSYNEQFF. For the CDR3, the DNA is TGTGCCAGTAGTTACCCCCGGGACTCAAGCTCCTACAATGAGCAGTTCTTC.

This clone showed up just a few times. The V call is TRBV29-1, the J call TRBJ2-1; no definite D call. The CDR3 length is 13 residues. Germline lookup yields CDR1 SQVTM and CDR2 ANQGSEA. With 1 base removed from V and 7 bases from J, the gap between germline ends came to 11 bases. CDR3 in DNA: TGCAGCGTTGAAGGGCCCTGGAGAAATGAGCAGTTCTTC. This translates into CSVEGPWRNEQFF.

The chain uses TRBV7-8 and TRBJ2-1; 9 bases are shared with TRBD2. The CDR3 spans 15 residues. Losses at the gene ends were 5 bases for V and 3 bases for J; bases not matched to a gene: 5. The germline V gene encodes CDR1 SGHVS and CDR2 FQNEAQ. CDR3 region: CASSASGGNYNEQFF. The CDR3 DNA is TGTGCCAGCAGCGCCAGCGGGGGGAACTACAATGAGCAGTTCTTC.

This clone was counted between two and nine times. V gene TRBV27 combines with J gene TRBJ1-1; D remains ambiguous. CDR1 is MNHEY, CDR2 SMNVEV, per germline (reference sequence). The CDR3 is made up of 13 amino acids. The ends were cut back, 5 bases at V and 3 bases at J, with 10 bases in the middle. CDR3: CASSDQYDTEAFF. The CDR3 DNA sequence: TGTGCCAGCAGTGATCAGTACGACACTGAAGCTTTCTTT.

This clone was seen a few times. V gene TRBV15 combines with J gene TRBJ2-2, with D possibly matching TRBD1 (6 bases). Per germline, CDR1 LNHNV and CDR2 YYDKDF (reference sequence). Trimming took 0 bases from V and 1 from J, leaving 12 bases between them. The length of the CDR3 is 17 residues. The CDR3 region is CATSRDAGTKNTGELFF. CDR3 in DNA: TGTGCCACCAGCAGAGATGCCGGGACAAAGAACACCGGGGAGCTGTTTTTT.